Following are 24 T cell receptor beta chains from one sample sequenced in a study of shared clonotypes between healthy human individuals. The method was immunoSEQ multiplex PCR; TCRdb's version includes in-frame clones alone and lacks a portion of them. The sample carries approximately 2.4 million clones, around 95% recorded once. The sample taken for sequencing was naive CD4+ T cells sorted from blood. Subset indicated: CD45RA+ positively selected. The origin of the receptors is a man between 18 and 35 years old in good health.

V is TRBV7-8 and J is TRBJ2-2; unclear D gene. V shed 0 bases and J shed 8 bases, with 10 bases lying between them. The CDR3 has 14 residues. Germline V gives CDR1 SGHVS, CDR2 FQNEAQ. CDR3 DNA: TGTGCCAGCAGCTTAGCGGTTTTTCGGGGGGAGCTGTTTTTT. This sequence encodes CASSLAVFRGELFF.

This chain uses TRBV10-3 with TRBJ2-1, with D unclear. Trimming shortened V by 3 bases and J by 15 bases, and 12 bases separated the two germline ends. Looked up from germline, CDR1 is ENHRY and CDR2 is SYGVKD. The CDR3 length is 11 residues. For the CDR3, the DNA is TGTGCCATCAGTGAACCCGGAAGTCTGTTCTTC. It encodes CAISEPGSLFF.

V is TRBV6-6 and J is TRBJ1-1; maybe TRBD1 (6 bases). Between the trimmed V and J ends, which lost 8 bases and 0 bases, there was a span of 19 bases. CDR1 is MNHNY, CDR2 SVGAGI, per germline (reference sequence). The CDR3 sequence is 16 residues long. The CDR3 loop is CASRKGRDKMNTEAFF. The CDR3 bases are TGTGCCAGCCGAAAGGGCAGGGACAAAATGAACACTGAAGCTTTCTTT.

The V call is TRBV6-6, the J call TRBJ2-7; unclear D gene. The V end was cut by 6 bases, the J end by 0 bases, with 6 bases between. CDR1 is MNHNY and CDR2 is SVGAGI in the germline V gene (reference sequence). The CDR3 contains 12 residues. The CDR3 spells CASSIASYEQYF. CDR3 DNA: TGTGCCAGCAGCATCGCCTCCTACGAGCAGTACTTC.

The chain has TRBV9 and TRBJ2-2, with D uncertain. The V end lost 4 bases, the J end lost 1 base, and 8 bases lay between the germline ends. CDR3 size: 14 residues. CDR1 is SGDLS and CDR2 is YYNGEE in the germline V gene. The CDR3 protein is CASSLIGNTGELFF. The CDR3 nucleotides read TGTGCCAGCAGCTTAATTGGGAACACCGGGGAGCTGTTTTTT.

The chain employs TRBV6-6 and TRBJ1-4; TRBD1 agrees at 8 bases. V dropped 7 bases and J dropped 1; count of bases not matched to a gene: 2. The CDR3 consists of 14 residues. Germline V CDR1 and CDR2: MNHNY, SVGAGI (reference sequence). The CDR3 loop is CASNGQGTNEKLFF. DNA for the CDR3: TGTGCCAGCAACGGACAGGGAACTAATGAAAAACTGTTTTTT.

V and J are TRBV19 and TRBJ2-2; TRBD1 matches at 10 bases. The CDR3 is 16 residues long. Germline V CDR1 and CDR2: LNHDA, SQIVND (reference sequence). The J segment lost 2 bases and the V segment lost 9 bases, leaving 9 bases of the junction unmatched. CDR3 sequence reads: CASTTGGRLNTGELFF. The DNA of the CDR3 is TGTGCCAGCACGACAGGGGGCCGGTTAAACACCGGGGAGCTGTTTTTT. Variable domain in full (rest from reference TRBV19 and TRBJ2-2): DGGITQSPKYLFRKEGQNVTLSCEQNLNHDAMYWYRQDPGQGLRLIYYSQIVNDFQKGDIAEGYSVSREKKESFPLTVTSAQKNPTAFYLCASTTGGRLNTGELFFGEGSRLTVL.

This chain joins TRBV5-1 and TRBJ2-3, with 8 bases fitting TRBD2. V lost 4 bases to trimming and J lost 3 bases; unmatched junction nucleotides: 7. This CDR3 has 15 residues. The germline gives CDR1 SGHRS, CDR2 YFSETQ. The CDR3 loop reads CASSPGTSLTDTQYF. The CDR3 nucleotides read TGCGCCAGCAGCCCCGGGACTAGTCTTACAGATACGCAGTATTTT.

V is TRBV5-1 and J is TRBJ2-4, with TRBD1 matching over 10 bases. The CDR3 is made up of 15 amino acids. Germline V CDR1 and CDR2: SGHRS, YFSETQ. With 5 bases clipped from V and 8 bases from J, the junction kept 10 bases outside the gene matches. The CDR3 DNA reads TGCGCCAGCAGTTATATGACAGGGGGCTTGGACATTCAGTACTTC. Translating gives CASSYMTGGLDIQYF.

The chain employs TRBV6-1 and TRBJ2-2; either TRBD1 or TRBD2 may supply D (5 bases each). This CDR3 is 15 amino acids long. Germline V CDR1 and CDR2: MNHNS, SASEGT. V lost 6 bases to trimming and J lost 3 bases, with 14 bases between them. CDR3 nucleotide sequence: TGTGCCAGCAGCGTAATAAGGGGAGACACCGGGGAGCTGTTTTTT. Translation: CASSVIRGDTGELFF.

This chain links TRBV11-2 with TRBJ2-7, with D perhaps matching TRBD2 (5 bases). This CDR3 region has 15 residues. Trimming cost V 0 bases and J 6 bases, with 15 bases left between them. The germline V gene has CDR1 SGHAT and CDR2 FQNNGV. The CDR3, as DNA: TGTGCCAGCAGCTTAGATCTCGTGGAGGCCAGCGAGCAGTACTTC. Amino acid sequence: CASSLDLVEASEQYF. Together with reference TRBV11-2 and TRBJ2-7, the CDR3 gives the full variable domain: EAGVAQSPRYKIIEKRQSVAFWCNPISGHATLYWYQQILGQGPKLLIQFQNNGVVDDSQLPKDRFSAERLKGVDSTLKIQPAKLEDSAVYLCASSLDLVEASEQYFGPGTRLTVT.

The DNA for the CDR3 is TGCAGCGCCCAGGGACAGGGGGCGACGAGGAATGAGCAGTTCTTC. The encoded protein is CSAQGQGATRNEQFF. V is TRBV29-1 and J is TRBJ2-1; 12 nucleotides agree with TRBD1. V dropped 7 bases and J dropped 7; count of bases not matched to a gene: 11. This CDR3 spans 15 amino acids. Germline V gene data show CDR1 as SQVTM and CDR2 as ANQGSEA.

This sequence joins TRBV28 and TRBJ1-3; 7 bases agree with TRBD1. Germline CDR1 is MDHEN and CDR2 is SYDVKM. This CDR3 contains 14 residues. Trimming cost V 5 bases and J 5 bases; bases outside gene matches: 6. CDR3 in DNA: TGTGCCAGCAGTGCCTCGACAGGGAGAAACACCATATATTTT. Translated, it gives CASSASTGRNTIYF.

This chain uses TRBV6-5 with TRBJ2-5; D is perhaps TRBD1 (5 bases). There are 14 residues in the CDR3. Germline CDR1 is MNHEY and CDR2 is SVGAGI. Trimming cost V 5 bases and J 5 bases, with 15 bases left between them. The CDR3, as DNA: TGTGCCAGCAGTCCATTAACAGGTCTTGAGACCCAGTACTTC. Its translation: CASSPLTGLETQYF.

The chain couples TRBV30 to TRBJ2-7; TRBD1 might be the D (6 bases). CDR1 is GTSNPN and CDR2 is SVGIG in the germline V gene (reference sequence). The CDR3 spans 13 residues. Trimming left V 2 bases short and J 4 bases short, with 12 bases between. For the CDR3, the DNA is TGTGCCTGGAGTTCCGGGACACTTTACGAGCAGTACTTC. This gives the protein CAWSSGTLYEQYF. Variable domain in full (rest from reference TRBV30 and TRBJ2-7): SQTIHQWPATLVQPVGSPLSLECTVEGTSNPNLYWYRQAAGRGLQLLFYSVGIGQISSEVPQNLSASRPQDRQFILSSKKLLLSDSGFYLCAWSSGTLYEQYFGPGTRLTVT.

V is TRBV12-5 and J is TRBJ2-3, with D perhaps TRBD2 (6 bases). The germline CDR1 and CDR2 sequences are LGHNT and FRNRAP. The CDR3 covers 14 residues. V was cut by 1 base and J by 5 bases, with 10 bases left in between. CDR3 loop: CASGLGTIEDTQYF. CDR3 in DNA: TGTGCTAGTGGTTTGGGGACTATTGAAGATACGCAGTATTTT.

A single count supports this clone. The chain employs TRBV5-1 and TRBJ1-1; D is possibly TRBD1 (5 bases). This CDR3 spans 16 amino acids. Germline V CDR1 and CDR2: SGHRS, YFSETQ. V was shortened by 0 bases and J by 1 base, with 13 bases between the two germline ends. CDR3 loop: CASSLAPGTANTEAFF. The DNA of the CDR3 is TGCGCCAGCAGCTTGGCCCCCGGGACCGCGAACACTGAAGCTTTCTTT. Full variable domain (missing parts from reference TRBV5-1 and TRBJ1-1): KAGVTQTPRYLIKTRGQQVTLSCSPISGHRSVSWYQQTPGQGLQFLFEYFSETQRNKGNFPGRFSGRQFSNSRSEMNVSTLELGDSALYLCASSLAPGTANTEAFFGQGTRLTVV.

This chain links TRBV6-1 with TRBJ1-1, with D perhaps TRBD1 (6 bases). CDR3 length: 13 amino acids. V lost 4 bases to trimming and J lost 8 bases, with 14 bases between them. Germline CDR1 and CDR2: MNHNS and SASEGT. In DNA, the CDR3 is TGTGCCAGCAGTGGAATGGGGGCTGACGAAGCTTTCTTT. This sequence encodes CASSGMGADEAFF.

J is TRBJ2-5 and V is TRBV5-1; no firm D call. Germline loops: CDR1 SGHRS, CDR2 YFSETQ. This CDR3 contains 12 residues. Trimming left V 0 bases short and J 5 bases short, with 5 bases between. CDR3 nucleotide sequence: TGCGCCAGCAGCTTGGAGGACGAGACCCAGTACTTC. Its translation: CASSLEDETQYF.

The chain combines TRBV4-1 with TRBJ1-4; D is perhaps TRBD1 (5 bases). V dropped 8 bases and J dropped 4 bases, with 14 bases sitting between them. Germline V lookup: CDR1 MGHRA, CDR2 YSYEKL. This CDR3 spans 14 amino acids. In DNA form, the CDR3 reads TGCGCCAGCTCCGACAGCGTGAATAATGAAAAACTGTTTTTT. This gives the protein CASSDSVNNEKLFF.

V is TRBV5-1 and J is TRBJ2-5, with TRBD1 matching over 8 bases. After removal of 0 bases from V and 1 base from J, the junction contained 5 bases not matched to a gene. Germline V lookup: CDR1 SGHRS, CDR2 YFSETQ. The CDR3 extends over 16 amino acids. The CDR3 reads CASSLDGQGIQETQYF. CDR3 DNA sequence: TGCGCCAGCAGCTTGGACGGACAGGGCATCCAAGAGACCCAGTACTTC.

The V call is TRBV5-1, the J call TRBJ2-7; D not certain. The germline V gene encodes CDR1 SGHRS and CDR2 YFSETQ. CDR3 length: 12 amino acids. V was clipped by 4 bases and J by 7 bases, with 12 bases between them. Here the CDR3 reads CASSPERGEQYF. CDR3 DNA: TGCGCCAGCAGCCCGGAACGTGGGGAGCAGTACTTC.

The chain employs TRBV5-6 and TRBJ2-5, with TRBD1 as a possible D gene (6 bases). Germline V gives CDR1 SGHDT, CDR2 YYEEEE. The CDR3 has 14 residues. V lost 4 bases and J 5 bases, leaving 15 bases between the germline ends. The CDR3 sequence is CASSPGRGKETQYF. The CDR3 DNA reads as TGTGCCAGCAGCCCGGGCAGGGGTAAGGAGACCCAGTACTTC. Looking up the rest from reference TRBV5-6 and TRBJ2-5 gives the full variable domain: DAGVTQSPTHLIKTRGQQVTLRCSPKSGHDTVSWYQQALGQGPQFIFQYYEEEERQRGNFPDRFSGHQFPNYSSELNVNALLLGDSALYLCASSPGRGKETQYFGPGTRLLVL.

The rearrangement joins TRBV2 to TRBJ2-7; weak D call: TRBD2 (6 bases). V was clipped by 11 bases and J by 5 bases, with 13 bases between them. Germline V CDR1 and CDR2: SNHLY, FYNNEI. This CDR3 region has 11 residues. The CDR3: CAGGTENEQYF. CDR3 sequence (DNA): TGTGCCGGGGGGACTGAGAACGAGCAGTACTTC.